This passage covers 30 T cell receptor beta chains from one sample sequenced in a study of early T cells in non-severe SARS-CoV-2 infection. TCRdb re-called the 5' RACE reads with MiXCR, one entry per CDR3 protein. Of about 55,000 distinct CDR3 sequences in the sample, about 6.1% were seen once. The sequences come from whole blood, collected at baseline. These receptors were collected from an adult who was a healthcare worker with PCR-confirmed SARS-CoV-2 infection or an uninfected control (not recorded which).

In its sample, this clonotype was seen a few times. The chain carries TRBV4-2 and TRBJ2-5; D is tentatively TRBD1 or TRBD2 (5 bases each). Deletions cut 1 base from V and 5 bases from J, with 11 bases between. CDR1 is LGHNA and CDR2 is YNFKEQ in the germline V gene. There are 14 residues in the CDR3. The CDR3, as DNA: TGTGCCAGCAGCCAAGGTGGGGGTACGGAGACCCAGTACTTC. Translation: CASSQGGGTETQYF.

This clonotype has at least ten counts. V usage is TRBV11-3 and J usage is TRBJ2-3; D possibly uses TRBD1 or TRBD2 (5 bases each). Germline values: CDR1 SGHNT, CDR2 YENEEA. V was cut by 5 bases and J by 2 bases, with 14 bases left in between. CDR3 length equals 15 residues. Here the CDR3 reads CASSQGDRVTDTQYF. Here the CDR3 DNA reads TGTGCCAGCAGCCAAGGGGACCGAGTCACAGATACGCAGTATTTT.

This clonotype was seen ten or more times. V and J are TRBV7-6 and TRBJ2-3; D might be TRBD1 (6 bases). Looked up from germline, CDR1 is SGHVS and CDR2 is FNYEAQ. V lost 6 bases, J lost 4 bases, and 17 bases lay in between. This CDR3 contains 15 residues. The CDR3 coding sequence is TGTGCCAGCAGGCTGAACAGGGCAGGGGCAGATACGCAGTATTTT. Translated: CASRLNRAGADTQYF.

The CDR3 DNA reads as TGCAGTGCTTCGGACAACCAAGAGACCCAGTACTTC. It is translated as CSASDNQETQYF. The chain recombines TRBV20-1 with TRBJ2-5; D is perhaps TRBD1 (5 bases). The CDR3 spans 12 residues. Germline CDR1 is DFQATT and CDR2 is SNEGSKA (reference sequence). With 5 bases removed from V and 0 bases from J, the gap between germline ends came to 7 bases.

This clonotype was counted ten times or more. The chain joins TRBV7-6 to TRBJ1-2; 8 nucleotides line up with TRBD1. The V segment lost 1 base and the J segment 6 bases; nucleotides outside the gene matches: 7. This CDR3 contains 15 residues. Germline values: CDR1 SGHVS, CDR2 FNYEAQ. CDR3 loop: CASSLVAGGMDGYTF. In DNA form, the CDR3 reads TGTGCCAGCAGCTTAGTGGCAGGGGGCATGGATGGCTACACCTTC.

In its sample, this clonotype was seen a few times. The J gene is TRBJ2-1, the V gene TRBV11-2; 8 bases are shared with TRBD2. V was pared by 1 base and J by 10 bases, with 6 bases of the junction left unmatched. The CDR3 is made up of 14 amino acids. The V gene's germline CDR1 is SGHAT and CDR2 FQNNGV. The CDR3 reads CASSLVAGSGEQFF. The CDR3 nucleotides are TGTGCCAGCAGCTTAGTAGCGGGGTCAGGGGAGCAGTTCTTC.

This clonotype was found a few times. This chain connects TRBV7-6 to TRBJ2-3; D is unclear. CDR3 length: 14 amino acids. V dropped 2 bases and J dropped 2 bases, with 8 bases sitting between them. The germline V gene encodes CDR1 SGHVS and CDR2 FNYEAQ. The chain's CDR3 is CASSLRAVTDTQYF. The CDR3, as DNA: TGTGCCAGCAGCTTACGAGCCGTCACAGATACGCAGTATTTT.

This clonotype was detected only a few times. This chain connects TRBV28 to TRBJ2-7; TRBD2 aligns across 14 bases. The J segment lost 3 bases and the V segment lost 5 bases, leaving 15 bases of the junction unmatched. CDR3 size: 19 residues. Germline V CDR1 and CDR2: MDHEN, SYDVKM. In DNA form, the CDR3 reads TGTGCCAGCAGTCCACCGGGACTAGCGGGGGACCGCCGATACTACGAGCAGTACTTC. Translating gives CASSPPGLAGDRRYYEQYF.

This chain links TRBV7-9 with TRBJ1-1, with a weak D call TRBD1 (6 bases). V gave up 8 bases and J gave up 0 bases, with 13 bases separating them. This CDR3 region has 14 residues. The germline gives CDR1 SEHNR, CDR2 FQNEAQ (reference sequence). The DNA of the CDR3 is TGTGCCAGCCAAGGACAGCTTATGAACACTGAAGCTTTCTTT. Residues: CASQGQLMNTEAFF.

This clonotype was counted many times. Here the CDR3 DNA reads TGTGCCAGCAGTCCCTATAATTCACCCCTCCACTTT. Its translation: CASSPYNSPLHF. The chain is built from TRBV27 and TRBJ1-6; D is unresolved. V lost 5 bases to trimming and J lost 2 bases, with 1 base between them. The CDR3 contains 12 residues. The germline V gene has CDR1 MNHEY and CDR2 SMNVEV (reference sequence).

This clonotype was observed a few times. J is TRBJ2-1 and V is TRBV28, with D possibly TRBD1 on 6 matching bases. Per germline, CDR1 MDHEN and CDR2 SYDVKM. V was pared by 5 bases and J by 8 bases, with 19 bases between. The CDR3 spans 15 residues. CDR3: CASSLTPGHAHEQFF. The CDR3 coding sequence is TGTGCCAGCAGTCTAACCCCGGGACACGCCCATGAGCAGTTCTTC.

The gene calls are TRBV27 and TRBJ2-7, with 7 bases that match TRBD1. Germline V gene lookup returns CDR1 MNHEY and CDR2 SMNVEV (reference sequence). J was trimmed by 4 bases and V by 7 bases; bases with no gene match: 1. CDR3 length: 11 residues. The CDR3 DNA reads as TGTGCCAGCACGACAGGGTACGAGCAGTACTTC. Protein: CASTTGYEQYF.

Many counts were recorded for this clonotype. This chain joins TRBV18 and TRBJ1-5, with D possibly TRBD1 on 6 matching bases. Between the trimmed V and J ends, which lost 4 bases and 3 bases, there was a span of 13 bases. The CDR3 runs to 15 residues. In germline, CDR1 is KGHSH, CDR2 LQKENI. Here the CDR3 reads CASSQYDRNNQPQHF. The CDR3 DNA follows: TGTGCCAGCTCACAATATGACAGGAACAATCAGCCCCAGCATTTT.

This clonotype was observed many times. The chain carries TRBV7-2 and TRBJ2-5, with D tentatively TRBD1 or TRBD2 (5 bases each). Trimming removed 5 bases at V and 7 bases at J, with 17 bases between. The CDR3 spans 14 residues. Germline lookup yields CDR1 SGHTA and CDR2 FQGNSA. Here the CDR3 reads CASSEGSGRGTQYF. The CDR3 DNA sequence: TGTGCCAGCAGCGAGGGGAGCGGTCGGGGGACCCAGTACTTC.

This clonotype was detected ten times or more. The CDR3 DNA follows: TGCAGTGCTAGAGTTGAGGGGACAGGGGGTTCACCCCTCCACTTT. Translating it yields CSARVEGTGGSPLHF. The rearrangement links TRBV20-1 to TRBJ1-6; 11 nucleotides line up with TRBD1. The trim removed 1 base at V and 9 bases at J, leaving 5 bases unmatched. CDR3 length equals 15 residues. CDR1 DFQATT and CDR2 SNEGSKA come from the germline V gene (reference sequence).

This clonotype appeared a few times. The rearrangement joins TRBV7-9 to TRBJ2-1; weak D call: TRBD1 (6 bases). CDR1 is SEHNR and CDR2 is FQNEAQ in the germline V gene (reference sequence). Trimming stripped 5 bases from V and 2 bases from J, with 10 bases between. This CDR3 is 14 amino acids long. The CDR3 reads CASSRQDTYNEQFF. The DNA of the CDR3 is TGTGCCAGCAGCCGACAGGACACCTACAATGAGCAGTTCTTC.

This clonotype was detected a few times. The chain combines TRBV6-1 with TRBJ2-3, with 7 bases matching TRBD2. Per germline, CDR1 MNHNS and CDR2 SASEGT. This CDR3 is built from 15 residues. V shed 3 bases and J 2 bases; nucleotides not matched to a gene: 5. The CDR3 nucleotides are TGTGCCAGCAGTGACCGACTAGCAGCCACAGATACGCAGTATTTT. This codes for CASSDRLAATDTQYF.

This clonotype was observed at least ten times. This rearrangement joins TRBV7-2 to TRBJ1-2, with a weak D call TRBD1 (5 bases). Trimming shortened V by 3 bases and J by 4 bases, and 15 bases separated the two germline ends. Germline V CDR1 and CDR2: SGHTA, FQGNSA. CDR3 size: 15 residues. The CDR3 reads CASSFGRGVIYGYTF. The CDR3 bases are TGTGCCAGCAGCTTTGGCCGGGGGGTGATCTATGGCTACACCTTC.

This clonotype was picked up many times. The chain carries TRBV4-3 and TRBJ1-1; D might be TRBD1 (6 bases). V dropped 0 bases and J dropped 5 bases, with 13 bases sitting between them. CDR3 length: 15 residues. The V gene's germline CDR1 is LGHNA and CDR2 YSLEER. The CDR3 bases are TGCGCCAGCAGCCAAGATCCGTGGGGGGCGACTGAAGCTTTCTTT. The encoded protein is CASSQDPWGATEAFF.

This clonotype was seen a few times. J is TRBJ2-7 and V is TRBV2; no clear D gene. Trimming stripped 2 bases from V and 3 bases from J, with 11 bases between. Germline CDR1 reads SNHLY; CDR2 reads FYNNEI. The CDR3 consists of 14 residues. CDR3 DNA sequence: TGTGCCAGCAGTGAACTGGAGCGAGTCTACGAGCAGTACTTC. It encodes CASSELERVYEQYF.

The chain is built from TRBV12-3 or TRBV12-4 and TRBJ2-2; 8 bases match TRBD1. This CDR3 contains 16 residues. J was trimmed by 4 bases and V by 2 bases; bases with no gene match: 6. DNA for the CDR3: TGTGCCAGCAGTTTACGGCAGGGGGCGAGCACCGGGGAGCTGTTTTTT. Translated, it gives CASSLRQGASTGELFF.

This clonotype was detected a few times. The chain couples TRBV29-1 to TRBJ2-7, with TRBD1 as a possible D gene (6 bases). The CDR3 has 11 amino acids. Germline CDR1 SQVTM, CDR2 ANQGSEA. Trimming shortened V by 7 bases and J by 0 bases, and 7 bases separated the two germline ends. The CDR3 is CSAGVSYEQYF. The CDR3 DNA follows: TGCAGCGCAGGGGTCTCCTACGAGCAGTACTTC.

As regards this clonotype: This sequence may be a read error, since a much larger clone differs from it by one base. The V gene is TRBV6-6, the J gene TRBJ1-2, with D perhaps matching TRBD1 (5 bases). The V and J ends lost 10 bases and 6 bases respectively, with 21 bases between them. The germline gives CDR1 MNHNY, CDR2 SVGAGI (reference sequence). The CDR3 loop spans 14 amino acids. This chain's CDR3 is CANRRLGTKNGYTF. CDR3 DNA sequence: TGTGCCAACAGGCGGCTCGGGACGAAAAATGGCTACACCTTC.

The rearrangement links TRBV7-2 to TRBJ2-7; 7 bases fit TRBD1. Trimming at V came to 6 bases and at J to 7 bases, leaving 6 bases not matched to a gene. The CDR3 covers 12 residues. Germline V gives CDR1 SGHTA, CDR2 FQGNSA. In DNA, the CDR3 is TGTGCCAGCAGTTACAGGGGTGGAGAGCAGTACTTC. It codes for CASSYRGGEQYF. Drawing the rest from reference TRBV7-2 and TRBJ2-7, the complete variable domain is GAGVSQSPSNKVTEKGKDVELRCDPISGHTALYWYRQSLGQGLEFLIYFQGNSAPDKSGLPSDRFSAERTGGSVSTLTIQRTQQEDSAVYLCASSYRGGEQYFGPGTRLTVT.

The table lists this clonotype with a few counts. J is TRBJ1-5 and V is TRBV10-3; D gene unclear. V was shortened by 10 bases and J by 3 bases, with 10 bases between the two germline ends. Per germline, CDR1 ENHRY and CDR2 SYGVKD. The CDR3 consists of 12 residues. The CDR3 nucleotides read TGTGCCACTCAACAGAACAATCAGCCCCAGCATTTT. Its protein is CATQQNNQPQHF.

This clonotype was observed many times. V gene TRBV20-1 combines with J gene TRBJ2-5; D might be TRBD2 (5 bases). The CDR3 consists of 11 residues. Germline V lookup: CDR1 DFQATT, CDR2 SNEGSKA (reference sequence). V was cut by 6 bases and J by 7 bases, with 12 bases left in between. The CDR3 DNA is TGCAGTGCCCGGGATTTCGGGACCCAGTACTTC. Translating it yields CSARDFGTQYF.

This clonotype has at least ten counts. V is TRBV10-3 and J is TRBJ2-7; 9 bases align to TRBD1. Germline values: CDR1 ENHRY, CDR2 SYGVKD. The CDR3 totals 15 residues. V was pared by 3 bases and J by 6 bases, with 9 bases of the junction left unmatched. The CDR3 region has the DNA TGTGCCATCAGTGATCAGATTGGGACAGGGACCGAGCAGTACTTC. This codes for CAISDQIGTGTEQYF.

This clonotype has at least ten counts. The chain employs TRBV30 and TRBJ2-3; TRBD1 matches 9 bases. V dropped 5 bases and J dropped 1; count of bases not matched to a gene: 7. Looked up from germline, CDR1 is GTSNPN and CDR2 is SVGIG (reference sequence). The CDR3 contains 15 residues. CDR3 residues: CAWGPWTGGTDTQYF. CDR3 coding DNA: TGTGCCTGGGGACCTTGGACAGGGGGCACAGATACGCAGTATTTT.

The genes are TRBV6-6 and TRBJ1-5; D not certain. The CDR3 runs 14 residues. With 5 bases removed from V and 4 bases from J, the gap between germline ends came to 12 bases. CDR1 is MNHNY, CDR2 SVGAGI, per germline (reference sequence). In DNA form, the CDR3 reads TGTGCCAGCAGTCCCGGAAGGGAAAATCAGCCCCAGCATTTT. Translation: CASSPGRENQPQHF.

In regard to this clonotype: This may come from a read error, since a much larger clone is one base off. The rearrangement links TRBV28 to TRBJ1-1, with unresolved D. Germline V gene data show CDR1 as MDHEN and CDR2 as SYDVKM. CDR3 length equals 13 residues. CDR3 loop: CAGSWAPNTEAFF. CDR3 bases: TGTGCCGGCAGTTGGGCTCCGAACACTGAAGCTTTCTTT.